Listed below are T cell receptor beta chains from one sample, sequenced in a study of cytomegalovirus exposure and HLA in healthy donors. Assay used: immunoSEQ multiplex PCR; TCRdb lists only in-frame clones, some missing. The sample lists 100,000 to 150,000 clones, around 70% occurring once. Specimen: PBMCs. The receptors here all came from a woman aged 55-75 years in good health and CMV-seropositive. CDR3s include the opening cysteine and the closing phenylalanine or tryptophan. The D gene is left open where the match is weak. Only some rows state a clone size, as once, few, many or a class for expanded clones.

TRBJ1-6 | TRBV25-1 | - | - | TGTGCCAGCAGTGAATATAGTATAGGAACAGGTTCACCCCTCCACTTT | CASSEYSIGTGSPLHF
TRBJ2-1 | TRBV9 | - | TRBD2 | TGTGCCAGCAGCGGAGACTCGGGGGGGCGATGGGATGAGCAGTTCTTC | CASSGDSGGRWDEQFF
TRBJ2-3 | TRBV9 | - | - | TGTGCCAGCAGCGTAGCATCCAGGGCGAGCACAGATACGCAGTATTTT | CASSVASRASTDTQYF
TRBJ1-1 | TRBV19 | - | - | TGTGCCAGTAGTACGGGTCCGTCCACCCCTGAAGCTTTCTTT | CASSTGPSTPEAFF
TRBJ1-2 | TRBV29-1 | few | - | TGCAGCGGATTAAGGAGGGGCTATGGCTACACCTTC | CSGLRRGYGYTF
TRBJ1-5 | TRBV6-1 | once | - | TGTGCCAGCAGTGACGGGGAAGGGATTAAGGGCAATCAGCCCCAGCATTTT | CASSDGEGIKGNQPQHF
TRBJ1-4 | TRBV7-3 | - | - | TGTGCCAGCAGCTTAACAGGTGGAAACGGGGAAAAACTGTTTTTT | CASSLTGGNGEKLFF
TRBJ2-3 | TRBV5-4 | - | - | TGTGCCAGCAGCTTCGGGGACATTTCTAGCACAGATACGCAGTATTTT | CASSFGDISSTDTQYF
TRBJ2-1 | TRBV21-1 | once | - | TGTGCCAGCAGTCTGCGGGGGGCCTCGAACAATGAGCAGTTCTTC | CASSLRGASNNEQFF
TRBJ1-2 | TRBV2 | - | TRBD1 | TGTGCCAGCAGTCTAGACCGGGACAGAATCTATGGCTACACCTTC | CASSLDRDRIYGYTF
TRBJ2-7 | TRBV29-1 | few | TRBD2 | TGCAGCGTTGCCAGCGGGGGTTACTACGAGCAGTACTTC | CSVASGGYYEQYF
TRBJ2-5 | TRBV2 | few | TRBD2 | TGTGCCAGCAGTCACGCGGGGGGAGTCCAGGAGACCCAGTACTTC | CASSHAGGVQETQYF
TRBJ2-2 | TRBV9 | - | TRBD2 | TGTGCCAGCAGCGGGGGGATAGCGGGGGCGAGCGGGGAGCTGTTTTTT | CASSGGIAGASGELFF
TRBJ1-1 | TRBV7-7 | - | - | TGTGCCAGCAGCCCCACAAGAGCGTCCACTGAAGCTTTCTTT | CASSPTRASTEAFF